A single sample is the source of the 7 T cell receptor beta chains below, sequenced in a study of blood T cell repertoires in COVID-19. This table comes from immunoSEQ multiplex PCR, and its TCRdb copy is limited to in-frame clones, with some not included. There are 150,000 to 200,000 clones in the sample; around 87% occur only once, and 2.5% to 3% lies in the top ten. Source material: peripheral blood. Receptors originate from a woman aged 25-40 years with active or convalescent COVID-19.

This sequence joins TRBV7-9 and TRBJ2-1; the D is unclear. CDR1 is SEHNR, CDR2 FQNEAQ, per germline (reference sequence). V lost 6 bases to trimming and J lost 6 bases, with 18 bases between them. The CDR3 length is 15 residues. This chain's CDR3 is CASREDVGLFNEQFF. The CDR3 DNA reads TGTGCCAGCAGAGAAGACGTGGGCCTTTTCAATGAGCAGTTCTTC.

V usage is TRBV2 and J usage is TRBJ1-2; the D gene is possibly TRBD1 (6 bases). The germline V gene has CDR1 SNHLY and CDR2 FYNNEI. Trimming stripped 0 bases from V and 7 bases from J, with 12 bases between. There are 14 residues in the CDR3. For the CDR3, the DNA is TGTGCCAGCAGTGAAGCGCACAGGGACGGTGGCTACACCTTC. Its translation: CASSEAHRDGGYTF.

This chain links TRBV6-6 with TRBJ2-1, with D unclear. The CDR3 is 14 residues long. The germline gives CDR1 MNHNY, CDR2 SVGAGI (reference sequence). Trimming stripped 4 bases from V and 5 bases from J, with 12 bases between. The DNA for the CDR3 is TGTGCCAGCAGTTTCGGCGGAAACCACAATGAGCAGTTCTTC. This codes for CASSFGGNHNEQFF.

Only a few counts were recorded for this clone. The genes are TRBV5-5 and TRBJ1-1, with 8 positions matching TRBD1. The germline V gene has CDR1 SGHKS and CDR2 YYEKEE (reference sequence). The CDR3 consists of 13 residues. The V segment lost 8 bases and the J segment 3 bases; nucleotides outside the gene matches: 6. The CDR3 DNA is TGTGCCAGTGGACGACAGGGGCACACTGAAGCTTTCTTT. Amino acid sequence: CASGRQGHTEAFF. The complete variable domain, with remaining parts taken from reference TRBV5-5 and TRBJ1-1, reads DAGVTQSPTHLIKTRGQQVTLRCSPISGHKSVSWYQQVLGQGPQFIFQYYEKEERGRGNFPDRFSARQFPNYSSELNVNALLLGDSALYLCASGRQGHTEAFFGQGTRLTVV.

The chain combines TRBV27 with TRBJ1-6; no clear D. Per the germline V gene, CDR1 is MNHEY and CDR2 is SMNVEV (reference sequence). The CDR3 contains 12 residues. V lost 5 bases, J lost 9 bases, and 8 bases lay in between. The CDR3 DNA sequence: TGTGCCAGCAGTCCCGAGGGTTCACCCCTCCACTTT. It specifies CASSPEGSPLHF.

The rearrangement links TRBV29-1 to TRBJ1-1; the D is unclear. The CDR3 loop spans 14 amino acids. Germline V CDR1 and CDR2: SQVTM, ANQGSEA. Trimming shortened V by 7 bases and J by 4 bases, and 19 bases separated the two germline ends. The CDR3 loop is CSALRTSRGTEAFF. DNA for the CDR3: TGCAGCGCCCTACGGACGTCCCGGGGCACTGAAGCTTTCTTT.

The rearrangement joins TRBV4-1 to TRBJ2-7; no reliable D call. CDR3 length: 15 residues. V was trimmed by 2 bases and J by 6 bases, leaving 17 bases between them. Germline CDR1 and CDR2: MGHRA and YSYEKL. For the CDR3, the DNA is TGCGCCAGCAGCCAATTAACCCCCGGGTTAGCCGAGCAGTACTTC. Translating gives CASSQLTPGLAEQYF.